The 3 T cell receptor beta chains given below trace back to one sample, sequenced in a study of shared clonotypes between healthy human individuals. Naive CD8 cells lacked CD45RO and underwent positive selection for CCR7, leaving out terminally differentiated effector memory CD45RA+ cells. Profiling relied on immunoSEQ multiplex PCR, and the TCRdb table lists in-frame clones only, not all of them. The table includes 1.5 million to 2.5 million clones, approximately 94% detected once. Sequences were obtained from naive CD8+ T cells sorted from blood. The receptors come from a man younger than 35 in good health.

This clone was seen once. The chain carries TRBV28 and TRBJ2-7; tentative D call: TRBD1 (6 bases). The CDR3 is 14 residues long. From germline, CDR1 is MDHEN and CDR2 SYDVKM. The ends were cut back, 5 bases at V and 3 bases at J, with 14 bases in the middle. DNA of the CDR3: TGTGCCAGCAGTGGAACCGGGACAAGCTACGAGCAGTACTTC. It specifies CASSGTGTSYEQYF.

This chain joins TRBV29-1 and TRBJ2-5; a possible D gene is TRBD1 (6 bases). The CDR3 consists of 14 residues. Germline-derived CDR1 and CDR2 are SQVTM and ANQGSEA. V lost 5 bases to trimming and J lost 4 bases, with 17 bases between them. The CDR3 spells CSVSPQGIGETQYF. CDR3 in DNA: TGCAGCGTTAGCCCCCAGGGGATCGGAGAGACCCAGTACTTC. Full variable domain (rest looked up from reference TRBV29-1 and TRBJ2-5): SAVISQKPSRDICQRGTSLTIQCQVDSQVTMMFWYRQQPGQSLTLIATANQGSEATYESGFVIDKFPISRPNLTFSTLTVSNMSPEDSSIYLCSVSPQGIGETQYFGPGTRLLVL.

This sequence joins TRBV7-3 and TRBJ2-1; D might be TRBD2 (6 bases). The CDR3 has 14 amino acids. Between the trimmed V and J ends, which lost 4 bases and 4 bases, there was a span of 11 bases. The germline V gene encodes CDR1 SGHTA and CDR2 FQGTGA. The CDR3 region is CASSYRGSYNEQFF. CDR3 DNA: TGTGCCAGCAGCTATCGGGGGTCGTACAATGAGCAGTTCTTC.